This TCR beta chain was recovered during a study of T-cell memory formation after mild COVID-19. The length of the CDR3 is 16 residues. Trimming shortened V by 0 bases and J by 2 bases, and 12 bases separated the two germline ends. The V gene's germline CDR1 is KGHSH and CDR2 LQKENI. From the 5' RACE reads, TCRdb called clonotypes with MiXCR, one entry per CDR3 protein. The sample has fewer than 350,000 distinct CDR3 sequences; 7.5% to 9.5% are singletons. This TCR was sampled from a man aged 18 to 30 who had mild COVID-19 (a few samples of this study predate the infection). Cell type and time point are not known. The chain employs TRBV18 and TRBJ2-3; D not certain. Sample: PBMCs or a T cell subset sorted from them (not recorded which). This chain's CDR3 is CASSPPSRPYTDTQYF. The DNA for the CDR3 is TGTGCCAGCTCACCACCGTCGCGACCCTACACAGATACGCAGTATTTT.